This T cell receptor beta chain emerged from a study of glioma-infiltrating T cells. Study outcomes and limitations: Gliomas, especially low-grade, showed above-expected tissue-blood divergence; non-neoplastic patients showed below. Very few CDR3 sequences were shared between tissue and blood.

The germline V gene encodes CDR1 MGHRA and CDR2 YSYEKL. Trimming removed 3 bases at V and 3 bases at J, with 9 bases between. CDR3 length equals 14 residues. Using RNA template, CDR3s of TCR alpha and beta were amplified with iRepertoire arm-PCR. One-step reverse transcription and amplification started from approximately 100-400 ng of tissue mRNA or PBMC total RNA. Using its own MiXCR run on the multiplex PCR reads, TCRdb lists one record per CDR3 protein. The repertoire holds around 130,000 distinct CDR3 sequences, approximately 24% seen once, with under 35% in the top ten. To note about this clonotype: What it binds is not known.

This sequence joins TRBV4-1 and TRBJ2-1, with D perhaps TRBD2 (6 bases). The TCR comes from a human donor with low-grade glioma or glioblastoma, undergoing nonglioma brain surgery, or in good health (not recorded which). Sequencing used glioma tissue, nonneoplastic brain tissue, or PBMCs (not recorded which). The CDR3 protein is CASSQGLVYNEQFF. DNA for the CDR3: TGCGCCAGCAGCCAGGGACTGGTCTACAATGAGCAGTTCTTC.